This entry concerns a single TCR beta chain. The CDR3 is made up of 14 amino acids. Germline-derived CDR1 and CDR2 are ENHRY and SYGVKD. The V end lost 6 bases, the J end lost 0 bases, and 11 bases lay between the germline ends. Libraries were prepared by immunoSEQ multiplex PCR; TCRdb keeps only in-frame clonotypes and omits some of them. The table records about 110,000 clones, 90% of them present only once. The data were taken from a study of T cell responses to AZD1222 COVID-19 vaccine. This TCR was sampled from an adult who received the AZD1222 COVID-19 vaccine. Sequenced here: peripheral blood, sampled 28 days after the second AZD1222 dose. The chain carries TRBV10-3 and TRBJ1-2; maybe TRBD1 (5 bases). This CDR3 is CAISEQVTNYGYTF. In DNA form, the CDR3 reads TGTGCCATCAGCGAACAGGTTACTAACTATGGCTACACCTTC.